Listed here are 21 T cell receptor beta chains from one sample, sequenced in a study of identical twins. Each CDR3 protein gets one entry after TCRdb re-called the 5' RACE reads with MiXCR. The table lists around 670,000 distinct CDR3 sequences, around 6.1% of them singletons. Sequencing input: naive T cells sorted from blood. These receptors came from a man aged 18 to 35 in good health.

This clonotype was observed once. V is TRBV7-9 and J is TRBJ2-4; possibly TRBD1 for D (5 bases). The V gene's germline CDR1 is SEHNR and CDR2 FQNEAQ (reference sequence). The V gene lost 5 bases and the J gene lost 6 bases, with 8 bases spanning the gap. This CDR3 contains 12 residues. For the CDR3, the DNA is TGTGCCAGCAGCGCGGACATAAACATTCAGTACTTC. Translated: CASSADINIQYF. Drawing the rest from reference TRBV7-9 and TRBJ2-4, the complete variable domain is DTGVSQNPRHKITKRGQNVTFRCDPISEHNRLYWYRQTLGQGPEFLTYFQNEAQLEKSRLLSDRFSAERPKGSFSTLEIQRTEQGDSAMYLCASSADINIQYFGAGTRLSVL.

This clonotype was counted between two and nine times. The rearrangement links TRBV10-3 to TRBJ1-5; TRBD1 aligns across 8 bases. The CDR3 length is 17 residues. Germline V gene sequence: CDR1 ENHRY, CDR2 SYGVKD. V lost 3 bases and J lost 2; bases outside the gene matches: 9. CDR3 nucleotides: TGTGCCATCAGTGAAAGAGGACAGGGAAGGGGCAATCAGCCCCAGCATTTT. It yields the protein CAISERGQGRGNQPQHF.

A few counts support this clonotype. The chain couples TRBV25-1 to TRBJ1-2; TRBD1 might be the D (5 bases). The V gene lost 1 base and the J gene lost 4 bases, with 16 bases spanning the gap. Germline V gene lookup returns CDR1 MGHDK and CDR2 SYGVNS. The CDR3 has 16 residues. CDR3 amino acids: CASSESGKGIVYGYTF. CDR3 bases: TGTGCCAGCAGTGAATCAGGGAAGGGGATTGTCTATGGCTACACCTTC.

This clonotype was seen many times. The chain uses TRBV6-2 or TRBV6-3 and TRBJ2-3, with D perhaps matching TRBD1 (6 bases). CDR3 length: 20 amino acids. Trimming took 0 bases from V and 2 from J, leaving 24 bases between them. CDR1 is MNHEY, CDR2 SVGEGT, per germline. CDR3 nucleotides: TGTGCCAGCAGTTACTCGAAAGTGGCAGGGGTCCCGCCACACACAGATACGCAGTATTTT. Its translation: CASSYSKVAGVPPHTDTQYF.

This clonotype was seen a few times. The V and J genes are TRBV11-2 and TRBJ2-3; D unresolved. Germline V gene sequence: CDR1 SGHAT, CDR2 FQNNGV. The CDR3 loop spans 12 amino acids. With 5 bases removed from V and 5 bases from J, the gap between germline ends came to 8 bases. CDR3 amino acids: CASSGFLDTQYF. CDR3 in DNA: TGTGCCAGCAGCGGTTTTCTAGATACGCAGTATTTT.

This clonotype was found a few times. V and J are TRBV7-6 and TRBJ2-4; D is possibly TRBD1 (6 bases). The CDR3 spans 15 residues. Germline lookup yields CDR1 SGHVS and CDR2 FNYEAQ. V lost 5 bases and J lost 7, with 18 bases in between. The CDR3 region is CASSLTQGGVNIQYF. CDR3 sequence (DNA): TGTGCCAGCAGCCTCACACAGGGTGGTGTGAACATTCAGTACTTC.

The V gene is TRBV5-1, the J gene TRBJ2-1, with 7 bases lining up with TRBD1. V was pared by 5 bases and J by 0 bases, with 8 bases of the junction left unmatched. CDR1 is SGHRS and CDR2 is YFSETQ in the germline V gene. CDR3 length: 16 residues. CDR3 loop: CASSSGQPSSYNEQFF. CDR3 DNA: TGCGCCAGCAGTTCGGGACAGCCCAGCTCCTACAATGAGCAGTTCTTC.

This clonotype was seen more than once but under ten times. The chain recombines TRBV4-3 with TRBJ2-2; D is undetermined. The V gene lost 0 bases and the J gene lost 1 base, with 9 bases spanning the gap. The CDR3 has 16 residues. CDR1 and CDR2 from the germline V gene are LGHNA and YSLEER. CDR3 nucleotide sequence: TGCGCCAGCAGCCAAGATCTCTACAGGAACACCGGGGAGCTGTTTTTT. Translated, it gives CASSQDLYRNTGELFF.

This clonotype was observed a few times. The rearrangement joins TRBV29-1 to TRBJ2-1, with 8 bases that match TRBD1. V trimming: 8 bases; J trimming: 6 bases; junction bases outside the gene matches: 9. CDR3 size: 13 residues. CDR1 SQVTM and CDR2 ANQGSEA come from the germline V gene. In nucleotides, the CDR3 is TGCAGCCTCTGGACAGGGATAATCAATGAGCAGTTCTTC. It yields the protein CSLWTGIINEQFF.

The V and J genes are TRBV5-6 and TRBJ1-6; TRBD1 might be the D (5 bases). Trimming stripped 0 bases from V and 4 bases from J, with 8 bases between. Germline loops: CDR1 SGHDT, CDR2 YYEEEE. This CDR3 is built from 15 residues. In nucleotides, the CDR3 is TGTGCCAGCAGCTTGGAGGCAGGGTATAATTCACCCCTCCACTTT. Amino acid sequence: CASSLEAGYNSPLHF.

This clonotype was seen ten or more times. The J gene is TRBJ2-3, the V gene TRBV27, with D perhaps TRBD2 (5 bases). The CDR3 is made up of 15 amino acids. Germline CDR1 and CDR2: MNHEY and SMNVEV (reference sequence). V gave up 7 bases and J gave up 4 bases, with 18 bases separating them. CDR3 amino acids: CASTGLHPPSDTQYF. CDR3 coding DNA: TGTGCCAGCACCGGACTCCATCCCCCCTCAGATACGCAGTATTTT.

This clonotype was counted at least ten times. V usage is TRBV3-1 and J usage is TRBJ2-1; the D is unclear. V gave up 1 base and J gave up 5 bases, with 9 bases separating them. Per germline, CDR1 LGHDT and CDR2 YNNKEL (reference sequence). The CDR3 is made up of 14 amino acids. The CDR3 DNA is TGTGCCAGCAGCCAAGGTTTATTTAACAATGAGCAGTTCTTC. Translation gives CASSQGLFNNEQFF.

The CDR3 here is CASSSSVGSRNEQFF. In nucleotides, the CDR3 is TGCGCCAGCAGCTCATCAGTGGGGTCGCGGAATGAGCAGTTCTTC. The chain combines TRBV5-1 with TRBJ2-1; D ambiguous. Germline V gene data show CDR1 as SGHRS and CDR2 as YFSETQ. With 3 bases removed from V and 7 bases from J, the gap between germline ends came to 17 bases. This CDR3 contains 15 residues.

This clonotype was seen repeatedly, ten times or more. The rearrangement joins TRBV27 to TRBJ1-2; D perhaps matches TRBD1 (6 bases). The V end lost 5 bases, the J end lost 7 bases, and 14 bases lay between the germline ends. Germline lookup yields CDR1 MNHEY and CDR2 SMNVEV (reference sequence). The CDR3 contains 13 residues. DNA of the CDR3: TGTGCCAGCAGTCCCGACAGGAGGGGTGGCTACACCTTC. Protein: CASSPDRRGGYTF.

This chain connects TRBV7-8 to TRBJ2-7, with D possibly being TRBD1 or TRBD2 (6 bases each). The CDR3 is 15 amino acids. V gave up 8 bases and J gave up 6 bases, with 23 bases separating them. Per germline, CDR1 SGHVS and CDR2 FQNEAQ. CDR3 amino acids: CASRLTQGGPAEQYF. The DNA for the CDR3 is TGTGCCAGCCGTCTGACACAGGGAGGTCCCGCCGAGCAGTACTTC.

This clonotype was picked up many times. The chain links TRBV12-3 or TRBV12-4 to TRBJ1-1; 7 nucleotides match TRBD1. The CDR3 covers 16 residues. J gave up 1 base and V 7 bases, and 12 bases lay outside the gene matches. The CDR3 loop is CASIRRSGGKNTEAFF. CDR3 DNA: TGTGCCAGCATAAGAAGGTCAGGGGGGAAGAACACTGAAGCTTTCTTT.

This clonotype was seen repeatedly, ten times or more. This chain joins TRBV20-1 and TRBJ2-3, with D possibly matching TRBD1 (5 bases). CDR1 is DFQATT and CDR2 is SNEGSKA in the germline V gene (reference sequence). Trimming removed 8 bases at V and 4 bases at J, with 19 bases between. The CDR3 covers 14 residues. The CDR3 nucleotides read TGCAGTCAAACACCAGGGTCTTGGGCAGATACGCAGTATTTT. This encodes CSQTPGSWADTQYF.

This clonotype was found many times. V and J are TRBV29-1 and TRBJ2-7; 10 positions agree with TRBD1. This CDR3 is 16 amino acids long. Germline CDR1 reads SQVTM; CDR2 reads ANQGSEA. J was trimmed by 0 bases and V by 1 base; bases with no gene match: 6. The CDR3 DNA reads TGCAGCGTTGAAGGGACAGGGGGTCAGAGCTCCTACGAGCAGTACTTC. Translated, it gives CSVEGTGGQSSYEQYF.

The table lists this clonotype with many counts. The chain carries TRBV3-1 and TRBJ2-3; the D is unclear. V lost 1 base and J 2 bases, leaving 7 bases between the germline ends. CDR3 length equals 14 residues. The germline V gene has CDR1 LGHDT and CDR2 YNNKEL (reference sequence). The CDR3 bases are TGTGCCAGCAGCCAAGGTTCATACACAGATACGCAGTATTTT. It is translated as CASSQGSYTDTQYF.

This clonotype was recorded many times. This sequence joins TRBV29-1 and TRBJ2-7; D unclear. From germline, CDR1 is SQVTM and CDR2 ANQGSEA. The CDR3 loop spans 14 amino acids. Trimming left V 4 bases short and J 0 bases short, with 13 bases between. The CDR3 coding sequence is TGCAGCGTTGTGGGTCTTCTGAGCTCCTACGAGCAGTACTTC. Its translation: CSVVGLLSSYEQYF.

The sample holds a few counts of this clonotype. CDR3 sequence: CASSPPDRGGYNEQFF. Written as DNA, the CDR3 is TGCGCCAGCAGCCCCCCGGACAGGGGGGGCTACAATGAGCAGTTCTTC. This chain connects TRBV5-1 to TRBJ2-1, with 10 bases that match TRBD1. Trimming removed 4 bases from V and 3 bases from J; junction bases left unmatched: 7. The length of the CDR3 is 16 residues. The germline CDR1 and CDR2 sequences are SGHRS and YFSETQ.